The next 28 T cell receptor beta chains were all read from a single sample in a study of chemoradiotherapy in HPV16-positive cancers. Method: immunoSEQ multiplex PCR; TCRdb's copy keeps in-frame clones and lacks some. The repertoire holds roughly 34,000 clones, with roughly 78% as singletons. The sample consisted of blood, taken from a patient who underwent chemoradiotherapy. These receptor sequences come from a human donor with HPV-associated anogenital cancer.

This rearrangement joins TRBV18 to TRBJ1-1, with 10 nucleotides matching TRBD1. There are 16 residues in the CDR3. V was pared by 1 base and J by 3 bases, with 5 bases of the junction left unmatched. CDR1 is KGHSH and CDR2 is LQKENI in the germline V gene. In DNA, the CDR3 is TGTGCCAGCTCACCACGGTCGGGACAGGGGTACACTGAAGCTTTCTTT. Translation: CASSPRSGQGYTEAFF.

The chain employs TRBV6-5 and TRBJ1-6, with a weak D call TRBD1 (6 bases). Germline CDR1 MNHEY, CDR2 SVGAGI. The CDR3 extends over 13 amino acids. V was cut by 7 bases and J by 10 bases, with 14 bases left in between. The DNA of the CDR3 is TGTGCCAGCACCCCCCTCGGGGGCTCACCCCTCCACTTT. It translates to CASTPLGGSPLHF.

The chain uses TRBV7-6 and TRBJ2-7; 9 bases fit TRBD2. Trimming took 3 bases from V and 3 from J; bases not matched to a gene: 0. The CDR3 is made up of 13 amino acids. Germline CDR1 SGHVS, CDR2 FNYEAQ. The CDR3 DNA sequence: TGTGCCAGCAGCTTTAGCGGGGGCTACGAGCAGTACTTC. Protein: CASSFSGGYEQYF.

The sample holds a few counts of this clone. This specimen includes other DNA sequences encoding the same CDR3. The V and J genes are TRBV5-1 and TRBJ2-2; 9 positions agree with TRBD2. Trimming cost V 4 bases and J 7 bases; bases outside gene matches: 5. CDR1 SGHRS and CDR2 YFSETQ come from the germline V gene. The CDR3 runs 14 residues. CDR3 DNA sequence: TGCGCCAGCAGCGGCGGGGGGGCAAGCGGGGAGCTGTTTTTT. Translation: CASSGGGASGELFF.

This clone was detected a few times. The genes are TRBV21-1 and TRBJ1-1. TRBV21-1 is recorded as a pseudogene. This CDR3 is 11 amino acids long. The CDR3 here is CASSRGAEAFF. The CDR3 region has the DNA TGTGCCAGCAGTCGCGGGGCTGAAGCTTTCTTT.

This clone was counted once. The rearrangement links TRBV10-3 to TRBJ2-6; D remains ambiguous. CDR1 and CDR2 (germline): ENHRY, SYGVKD. This CDR3 contains 17 residues. The germline V and J ends were trimmed by 0 bases and 0 bases, with 9 bases remaining between them. This CDR3 reads CAISESRAASGANVLTF. The CDR3 DNA reads as TGTGCCATCAGTGAGTCACGGGCCGCCTCTGGGGCCAACGTCCTGACTTTC.

J is TRBJ1-4 and V is TRBV18; no firm D call. The CDR3 is made up of 14 amino acids. CDR1 and CDR2 from the germline V gene are KGHSH and LQKENI. With 3 bases removed from V and 1 base from J, the gap between germline ends came to 6 bases. The CDR3 sequence is CASSPYLTNEKLFF. The CDR3 bases are TGTGCCAGCTCACCCTATTTAACTAATGAAAAACTGTTTTTT.

V usage is TRBV7-2 and J usage is TRBJ2-2; no firm D call. The CDR3 totals 16 residues. CDR1 and CDR2 (germline): SGHTA, FQGNSA. V lost 5 bases to trimming and J lost 0 bases, with 13 bases between them. The CDR3 sequence is CASSPRTGSNTGELFF. The CDR3 DNA follows: TGTGCCAGCAGCCCTCGGACGGGCTCGAACACCGGGGAGCTGTTTTTT. Looking up the rest from reference TRBV7-2 and TRBJ2-2 gives the full variable domain: GAGVSQSPSNKVTEKGKDVELRCDPISGHTALYWYRQSLGQGLEFLIYFQGNSAPDKSGLPSDRFSAERTGGSVSTLTIQRTQQEDSAVYLCASSPRTGSNTGELFFGEGSRLTVL.

V gene TRBV7-9 combines with J gene TRBJ2-7; D uncertain. The CDR3 has 12 amino acids. V shed 4 bases and J shed 4 bases, with 8 bases lying between them. Germline V lookup: CDR1 SEHNR, CDR2 FQNEAQ (reference sequence). Here the CDR3 DNA reads TGTGCCAGCAGCTACCAACTTTACGAGCAGTACTTC. Translating it yields CASSYQLYEQYF.

Only a few counts were recorded for this clone. J is TRBJ2-7 and V is TRBV7-3; 7 bases agree with TRBD1. Looked up from germline, CDR1 is SGHTA and CDR2 is FQGTGA. The trim removed 5 bases at V and 6 bases at J, leaving 7 bases unmatched. There are 13 residues in the CDR3. The CDR3 nucleotides read TGTGCCAGCAGCCAATCGACAGGGACCGAGCAGTACTTC. Amino acid sequence: CASSQSTGTEQYF.

The V and J genes are TRBV4-3 and TRBJ1-1; D remains ambiguous. Germline CDR1 reads LGHNA; CDR2 reads YSLEER. There are 14 residues in the CDR3. The V and J ends lost 1 base and 2 bases respectively, with 8 bases between them. This CDR3 is CASSQGQQNTEAFF. In DNA form, the CDR3 reads TGCGCCAGCAGCCAAGGGCAGCAAAACACTGAAGCTTTCTTT.

This chain links TRBV10-2 with TRBJ1-2; TRBD1 might be the D (5 bases). CDR3 length equals 14 residues. The V gene's germline CDR1 is WSHSY and CDR2 SAAADI. V gave up 4 bases and J gave up 4 bases, with 13 bases separating them. The CDR3 region is CASSGGGDGYGYTF. The CDR3 DNA follows: TGCGCCAGCAGTGGGGGCGGGGACGGCTATGGCTACACCTTC.

This chain joins TRBV7-8 and TRBJ1-2; 12 bases align to TRBD1. There are 15 residues in the CDR3. Trimming removed 5 bases from V and 3 bases from J; junction bases left unmatched: 4. CDR1 SGHVS and CDR2 FQNEAQ come from the germline V gene. CDR3 amino acids: CASSQGTGGHYGYTF. The CDR3 coding sequence is TGTGCCAGCAGCCAAGGGACAGGGGGCCACTATGGCTACACCTTC.

The chain carries TRBV4-3 and TRBJ1-3; D may be TRBD1 (6 bases). CDR1 LGHNA and CDR2 YSLEER come from the germline V gene. The CDR3 contains 13 residues. Trimming removed 5 bases at V and 3 bases at J, with 8 bases between. DNA of the CDR3: TGCGCCAGCAGCAAGACAGGTGGAAACACCATATATTTT. Amino acids: CASSKTGGNTIYF.

This sequence joins TRBV25-1 and TRBJ1-5, with a possible D match to TRBD1 (6 bases). The CDR3 totals 16 residues. Trimming took off 2 bases at V and 0 bases at J, with 11 bases between the two ends. Germline CDR1 is MGHDK and CDR2 is SYGVNS. CDR3 sequence: CASSERAGDSNQPQHF. For the CDR3, the DNA is TGTGCCAGCAGTGAACGGGCAGGGGATAGCAATCAGCCCCAGCATTTT.

The rearrangement joins TRBV6-4 to TRBJ1-1, with D hard to call. Trimming cost V 0 bases and J 1 base, with 9 bases left between them. Per germline, CDR1 MRHNA and CDR2 SNTAGT. The CDR3 is 15 amino acids. The CDR3 reads CASSDSQDPNTEAFF. The DNA for the CDR3 is TGTGCCAGCAGTGACTCCCAGGATCCGAACACTGAAGCTTTCTTT.

For this clone: Additional DNA sequences in this sample encode the identical CDR3. This chain connects TRBV7-2 to TRBJ2-7, with TRBD1 as a possible D gene (6 bases). Trimming removed 3 bases from V and 2 bases from J, with 11 bases in between. CDR1 is SGHTA, CDR2 FQGNSA, per germline. The CDR3 is 14 amino acids. The CDR3, as DNA: TGTGCCAGCAGCTTCGGGACATCTACCTACGAGCAGTACTTC. Its translation is CASSFGTSTYEQYF.

The rearrangement uses TRBV7-8 and TRBJ2-1; the match to TRBD2 covers 7 bases. Germline CDR1 is SGHVS and CDR2 is FQNEAQ. Unmatched junction bases numbered 11, after V lost 1 base and J lost 11 bases. The CDR3 has 15 amino acids. The DNA of the CDR3 is TGTGCCAGCAGCTTAGAGTGGGGGGGTCGCGGGAAGCAGTTCTTC. Protein sequence: CASSLEWGGRGKQFF.

The V call is TRBV7-9, the J call TRBJ1-1, with TRBD1 as a possible D gene (5 bases). V was pared by 1 base and J by 5 bases, with 11 bases between. The CDR3 is made up of 14 amino acids. Germline lookup yields CDR1 SEHNR and CDR2 FQNEAQ (reference sequence). The CDR3, as DNA: TGTGCCAGCAGCTTAGAAGGGGTCGGGACTGAAGCTTTCTTT. As protein: CASSLEGVGTEAFF.

This rearrangement joins TRBV7-9 to TRBJ2-1, with 14 bases aligning to TRBD2. The CDR3 sequence is 18 residues long. Germline assignment: CDR1 SEHNR and CDR2 FQNEAQ (reference sequence). V was clipped by 1 base and J by 4 bases; unmatched bases: 6. The CDR3 loop reads CASSLGTSGGIKYNEQFF. For the CDR3, the DNA is TGTGCCAGCAGCTTAGGGACTAGCGGGGGGATCAAATACAATGAGCAGTTCTTC.

The rearrangement joins TRBV7-7 to TRBJ1-5; D is ambiguous. Trimming removed 1 base from V and 5 bases from J, with 6 bases in between. The CDR3 consists of 13 residues. Germline CDR1 is SSHAT and CDR2 is FNYEAQ (reference sequence). CDR3 coding DNA: TGTGCCAGCAGCTTAGATGCCCATCAGCCCCAGCATTTT. As protein: CASSLDAHQPQHF.

The chain is built from TRBV9 and TRBJ2-1, with D hard to call. The CDR3 has 15 amino acids. Germline lookup yields CDR1 SGDLS and CDR2 YYNGEE. Trimming took off 0 bases at V and 0 bases at J, with 7 bases between the two ends. In nucleotides, the CDR3 is TGTGCCAGCAGCGTAGACGTCAGCTCCTACAATGAGCAGTTCTTC. It translates to CASSVDVSSYNEQFF. Together with reference TRBV9 and TRBJ2-1, the CDR3 gives the full variable domain: DSGVTQTPKHLITATGQRVTLRCSPRSGDLSVYWYQQSLDQGLQFLIQYYNGEERAKGNILERFSAQQFPDLHSELNLSSLELGDSALYFCASSVDVSSYNEQFFGPGTRLTVL.

The chain carries TRBV5-1 and TRBJ2-3; possible D gene TRBD2, 7 bases. CDR1 SGHRS and CDR2 YFSETQ come from the germline V gene. Deletions cut 4 bases from V and 4 bases from J, with 19 bases between. The CDR3 consists of 16 residues. The DNA for the CDR3 is TGCGCCAGCAGCCATAAGGGGGGGGGCCTCGCAGATACGCAGTATTTT. The encoded protein is CASSHKGGGLADTQYF. Based on the CDR3 plus reference TRBV5-1 and TRBJ2-3, the full variable domain is KAGVTQTPRYLIKTRGQQVTLSCSPISGHRSVSWYQQTPGQGLQFLFEYFSETQRNKGNFPGRFSGRQFSNSRSEMNVSTLELGDSALYLCASSHKGGGLADTQYFGPGTRLTVL.

V usage is TRBV5-4 and J usage is TRBJ1-2; tentative D call: TRBD1 (5 bases). Germline CDR1 reads SGHNT; CDR2 reads YYREEE (reference sequence). This CDR3 contains 15 residues. The V gene lost 4 bases and the J gene lost 4 bases, with 17 bases spanning the gap. CDR3 bases: TGTGCCAGCAGCGGGGCGGAGGGGACGACCTATGGCTACACCTTC. Its protein product is CASSGAEGTTYGYTF.

The J gene is TRBJ2-7, the V gene TRBV11-1; D may correspond to TRBD1 or TRBD2 (6 bases each). CDR1 and CDR2 (germline): SGHAT, FQDESV (reference sequence). V lost 2 bases and J 2 bases, leaving 22 bases between the germline ends. The CDR3 length is 18 residues. As DNA, the CDR3 is TGTGCCAGCAGCTTAACATGGGCCTCGTTGGGGGGCCCCTACGAGCAGTACTTC. This gives the protein CASSLTWASLGGPYEQYF.

V is TRBV10-1 and J is TRBJ1-3; D may be TRBD1 (6 bases). Deletions cut 2 bases from V and 4 bases from J, with 15 bases between. Per the germline V gene, CDR1 is WNHNN and CDR2 is SYGVQD (reference sequence). This CDR3 spans 16 amino acids. CDR3 DNA: TGCGCCAGCAGTGAGGCGGTCACAGGGCTCGGAAACACCATATATTTT. Translation gives CASSEAVTGLGNTIYF.

This rearrangement joins TRBV4-1 to TRBJ1-6; D unresolved. Germline V gene data show CDR1 as MGHRA and CDR2 as YSYEKL. The V end lost 0 bases, the J end lost 0 bases, and 6 bases lay between the germline ends. This CDR3 is built from 16 residues. The CDR3 loop is CASSQDRSSYNSPLHF. The CDR3 DNA is TGCGCCAGCAGCCAAGACAGGAGCTCCTATAATTCACCCCTCCACTTT.

This chain joins TRBV6-5 and TRBJ2-7, with 8 positions matching TRBD1. In germline, CDR1 is MNHEY, CDR2 SVGAGI. Trimming at V came to 2 bases and at J to 0 bases, leaving 3 bases not matched to a gene. The CDR3 is 15 residues long. The CDR3 loop is CASSYRTGSSYEQYF. In DNA, the CDR3 is TGTGCCAGCAGTTACCGGACAGGGAGCTCCTACGAGCAGTACTTC.